This T cell receptor beta chain was captured in a study of cytomegalovirus exposure and HLA in healthy donors. As for the study in general: Early on, a data release was issued that held 85 million to 95 million unique TCRs from HLA-typed donors.

Germline lookup yields CDR1 LNHNV and CDR2 YYDKDF (reference sequence). The V gene lost 2 bases and the J gene lost 0 bases, with 10 bases spanning the gap. The CDR3 consists of 16 residues. In this sample, this clone turned up a few times. Antigen specificity is unknown. The study's findings and limits: Most subjects' HLA-A and HLA-B alleles were reportedly predicted from TCR beta sequences.

The PCR had 60 Vbeta and 13 Jbeta primers. TCRdb's copy holds only in-frame clones and misses some; the assay was immunoSEQ multiplex PCR. The sample yields some 120,000 clones, roughly 15% seen once. The gene calls are TRBV15 and TRBJ1-4; D is ambiguous. The sequence derives from a female donor in good health and CMV-seropositive. The sample was PBMCs. The CDR3 nucleotides read TGTGCCACCAGCAGATCTAGACCCGCAACTAATGAAAAACTGTTTTTT. Protein product: CATSRSRPATNEKLFF.